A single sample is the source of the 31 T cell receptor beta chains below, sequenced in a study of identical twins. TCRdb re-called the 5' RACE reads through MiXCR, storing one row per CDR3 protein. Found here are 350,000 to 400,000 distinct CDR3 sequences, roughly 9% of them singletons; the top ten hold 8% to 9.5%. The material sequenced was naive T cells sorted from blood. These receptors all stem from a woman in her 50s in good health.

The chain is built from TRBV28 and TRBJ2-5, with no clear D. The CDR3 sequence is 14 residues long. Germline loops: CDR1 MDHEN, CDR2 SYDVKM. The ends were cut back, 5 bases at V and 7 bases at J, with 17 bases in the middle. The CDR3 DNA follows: TGTGCCAGCAGTGATACACGCGGACGCGGGACCCAGTACTTC. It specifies CASSDTRGRGTQYF. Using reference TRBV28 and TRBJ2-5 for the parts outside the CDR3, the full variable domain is DVKVTQSSRYLVKRTGEKVFLECVQDMDHENMFWYRQDPGLGLRLIYFSYDVKMKEKGDIPEGYSVSREKKERFSLILESASTNQTSMYLCASSDTRGRGTQYFGPGTRLLVL.

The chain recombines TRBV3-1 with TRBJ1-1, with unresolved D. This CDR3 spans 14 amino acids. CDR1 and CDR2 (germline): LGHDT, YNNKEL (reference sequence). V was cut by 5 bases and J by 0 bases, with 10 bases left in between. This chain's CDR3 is CASSSNGVNTEAFF. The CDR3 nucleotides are TGTGCCAGCAGCTCGAACGGGGTGAACACTGAAGCTTTCTTT.

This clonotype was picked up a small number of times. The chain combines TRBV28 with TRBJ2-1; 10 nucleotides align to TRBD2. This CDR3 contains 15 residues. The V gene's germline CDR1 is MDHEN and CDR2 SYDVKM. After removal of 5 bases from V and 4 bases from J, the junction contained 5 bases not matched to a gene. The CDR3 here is CASSITSGAYNEQFF. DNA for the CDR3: TGTGCCAGCAGTATCACTAGCGGGGCATACAATGAGCAGTTCTTC. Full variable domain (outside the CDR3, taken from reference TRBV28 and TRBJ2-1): DVKVTQSSRYLVKRTGEKVFLECVQDMDHENMFWYRQDPGLGLRLIYFSYDVKMKEKGDIPEGYSVSREKKERFSLILESASTNQTSMYLCASSITSGAYNEQFFGPGTRLTVL.

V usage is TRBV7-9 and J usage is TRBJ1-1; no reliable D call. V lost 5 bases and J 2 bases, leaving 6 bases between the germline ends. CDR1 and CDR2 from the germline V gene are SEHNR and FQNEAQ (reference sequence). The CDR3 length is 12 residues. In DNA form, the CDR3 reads TGTGCCAGCAGCATCACAAACACTGAAGCTTTCTTT. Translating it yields CASSITNTEAFF.

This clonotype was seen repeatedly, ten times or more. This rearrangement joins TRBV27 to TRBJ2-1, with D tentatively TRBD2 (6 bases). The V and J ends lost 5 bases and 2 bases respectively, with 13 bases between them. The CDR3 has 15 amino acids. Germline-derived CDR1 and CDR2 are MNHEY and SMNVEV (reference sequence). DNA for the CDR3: TGTGCCAGCAGTGCGGGGATACGGCCCTACAATGAGCAGTTCTTC. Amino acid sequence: CASSAGIRPYNEQFF.

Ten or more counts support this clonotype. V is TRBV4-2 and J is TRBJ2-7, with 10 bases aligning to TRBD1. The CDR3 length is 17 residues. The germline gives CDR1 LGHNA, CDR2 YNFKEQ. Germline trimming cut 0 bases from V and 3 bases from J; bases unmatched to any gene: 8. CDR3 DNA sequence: TGTGCCAGCAGCCAAGATTCCCCGGACAGGGGGTTCTACGAGCAGTACTTC. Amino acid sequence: CASSQDSPDRGFYEQYF.

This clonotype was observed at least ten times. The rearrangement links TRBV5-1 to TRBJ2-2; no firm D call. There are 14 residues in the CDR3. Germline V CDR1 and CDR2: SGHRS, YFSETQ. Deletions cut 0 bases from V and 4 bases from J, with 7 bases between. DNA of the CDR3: TGCGCCAGCAGCTTGGACGGACCCACCGGGGAGCTGTTTTTT. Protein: CASSLDGPTGELFF.

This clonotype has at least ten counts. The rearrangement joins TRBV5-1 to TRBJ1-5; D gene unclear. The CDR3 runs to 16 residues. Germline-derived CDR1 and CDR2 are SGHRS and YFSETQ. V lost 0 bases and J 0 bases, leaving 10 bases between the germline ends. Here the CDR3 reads CASSLGQPTSNQPQHF. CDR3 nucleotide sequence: TGCGCCAGCAGCTTGGGGCAGCCCACTAGCAATCAGCCCCAGCATTTT.

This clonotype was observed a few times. CDR3 sequence (DNA): TGTGCCAGCAGCCACGCGACACGGCGGAACTCCTACGAGCAGTACTTC. It specifies CASSHATRRNSYEQYF. The chain combines TRBV14 with TRBJ2-7, with D hard to call. The CDR3 contains 16 residues. V was clipped by 3 bases and J by 0 bases, with 15 bases between them. Germline assignment: CDR1 SGHDN and CDR2 FVKESK.

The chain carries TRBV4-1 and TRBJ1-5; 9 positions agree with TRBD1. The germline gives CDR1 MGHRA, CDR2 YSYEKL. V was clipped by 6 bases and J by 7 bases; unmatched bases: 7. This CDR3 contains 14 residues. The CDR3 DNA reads TGCGCCAGCAGGAGACAGGGGGAGGGACAGCCCCAGCATTTT. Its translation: CASRRQGEGQPQHF.

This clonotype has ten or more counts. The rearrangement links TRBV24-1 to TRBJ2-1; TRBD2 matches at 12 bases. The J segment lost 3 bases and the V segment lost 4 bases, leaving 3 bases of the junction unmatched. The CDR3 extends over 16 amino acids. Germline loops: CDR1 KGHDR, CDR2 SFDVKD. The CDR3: CATSDLAGGGYNEQFF. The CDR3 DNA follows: TGTGCCACCAGTGACCTAGCGGGAGGGGGCTACAATGAGCAGTTCTTC.

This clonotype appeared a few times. The CDR3, as DNA: TGCGCCAGCAGCCAAGTTATTGAAGCACAGGTCGCAAAAAAGTACTTC. Amino acid sequence: CASSQVIEAQVAKKYF. The chain has TRBV4-1 and TRBJ2-7; tentative D call: TRBD1 (5 bases). V lost 1 base, J lost 11 bases, and 24 bases lay in between. Germline values: CDR1 MGHRA, CDR2 YSYEKL. This CDR3 comprises 16 residues.

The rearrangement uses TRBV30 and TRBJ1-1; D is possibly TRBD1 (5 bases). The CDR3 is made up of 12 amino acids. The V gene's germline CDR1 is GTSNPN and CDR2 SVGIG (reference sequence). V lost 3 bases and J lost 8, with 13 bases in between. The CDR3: CAWRLGDTEAFF. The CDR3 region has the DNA TGTGCCTGGAGGTTGGGGGATACCGAAGCTTTCTTT.

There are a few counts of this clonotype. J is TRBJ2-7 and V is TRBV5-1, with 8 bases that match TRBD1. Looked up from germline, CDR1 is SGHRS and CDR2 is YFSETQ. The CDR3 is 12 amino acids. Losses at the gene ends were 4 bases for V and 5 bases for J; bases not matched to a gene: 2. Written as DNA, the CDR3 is TGCGCCAGCAGCCCGACAGGGGACGAGCAGTACGTC. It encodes CASSPTGDEQYV.

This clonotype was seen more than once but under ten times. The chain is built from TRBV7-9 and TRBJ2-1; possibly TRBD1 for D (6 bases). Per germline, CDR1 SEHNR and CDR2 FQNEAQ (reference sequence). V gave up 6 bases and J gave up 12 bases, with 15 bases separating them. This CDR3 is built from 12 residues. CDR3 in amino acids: CASSYNRAGQFF. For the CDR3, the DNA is TGTGCCAGCAGTTATAACAGGGCTGGGCAGTTCTTC.

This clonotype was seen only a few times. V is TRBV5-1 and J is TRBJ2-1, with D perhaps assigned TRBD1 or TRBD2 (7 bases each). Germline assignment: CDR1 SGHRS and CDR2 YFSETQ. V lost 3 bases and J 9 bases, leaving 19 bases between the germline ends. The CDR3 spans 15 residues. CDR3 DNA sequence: TGCGCCAGCAGCTCAATAGAGACAGGGAGGGGTGAGCAGTTCTTC. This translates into CASSSIETGRGEQFF.

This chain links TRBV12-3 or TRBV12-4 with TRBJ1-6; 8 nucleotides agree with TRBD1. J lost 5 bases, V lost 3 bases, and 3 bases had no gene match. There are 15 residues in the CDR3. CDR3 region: CASSFGDRNNSPLHF. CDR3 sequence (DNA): TGTGCCAGCAGTTTTGGGGACAGGAATAATTCACCCCTCCACTTT.

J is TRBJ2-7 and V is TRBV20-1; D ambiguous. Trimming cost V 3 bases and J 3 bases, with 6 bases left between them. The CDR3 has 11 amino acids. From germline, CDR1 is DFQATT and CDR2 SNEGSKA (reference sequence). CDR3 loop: CSASLLYEQYF. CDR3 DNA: TGCAGTGCTAGCCTGCTCTACGAGCAGTACTTC.

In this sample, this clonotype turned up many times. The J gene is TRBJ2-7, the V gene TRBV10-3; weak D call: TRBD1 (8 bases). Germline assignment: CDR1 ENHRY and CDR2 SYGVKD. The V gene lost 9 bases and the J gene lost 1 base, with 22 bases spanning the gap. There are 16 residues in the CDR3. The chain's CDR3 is CAIRTGRDLASYEQYF. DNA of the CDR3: TGTGCCATTCGGACAGGGAGGGATCTAGCGTCCTACGAGCAGTACTTC.

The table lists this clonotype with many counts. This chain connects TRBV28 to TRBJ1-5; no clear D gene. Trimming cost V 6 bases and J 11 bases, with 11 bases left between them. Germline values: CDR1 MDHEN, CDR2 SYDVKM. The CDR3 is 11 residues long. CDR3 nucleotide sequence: TGTGCCAGCAGCCCGGCGGGGTCCCAGCATTTT. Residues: CASSPAGSQHF.

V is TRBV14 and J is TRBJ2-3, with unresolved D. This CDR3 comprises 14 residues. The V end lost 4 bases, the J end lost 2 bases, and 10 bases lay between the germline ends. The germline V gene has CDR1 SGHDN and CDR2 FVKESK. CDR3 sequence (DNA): TGTGCCAGCAGCCCGCGGTCTTACACAGATACGCAGTATTTT. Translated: CASSPRSYTDTQYF.

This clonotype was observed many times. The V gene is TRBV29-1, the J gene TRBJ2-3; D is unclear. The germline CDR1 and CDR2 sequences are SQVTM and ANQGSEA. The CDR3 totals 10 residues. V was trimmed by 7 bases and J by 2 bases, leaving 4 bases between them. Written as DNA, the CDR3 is TGCAGCGGGTACACAGATACGCAGTATTTT. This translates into CSGYTDTQYF.

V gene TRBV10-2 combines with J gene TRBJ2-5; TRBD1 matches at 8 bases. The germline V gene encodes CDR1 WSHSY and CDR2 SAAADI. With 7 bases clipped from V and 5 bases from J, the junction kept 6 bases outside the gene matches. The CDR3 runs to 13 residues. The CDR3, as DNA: TGCGCCAGCAAGGGACAGGCGGTGGAGACCCAGTACTTC. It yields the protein CASKGQAVETQYF.

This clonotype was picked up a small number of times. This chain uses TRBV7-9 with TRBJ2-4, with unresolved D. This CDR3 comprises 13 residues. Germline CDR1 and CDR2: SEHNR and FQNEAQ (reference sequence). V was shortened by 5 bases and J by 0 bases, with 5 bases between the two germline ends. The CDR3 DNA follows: TGTGCCAGCAGCGGGGAAGCCAAAAACATTCAGTACTTC. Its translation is CASSGEAKNIQYF.

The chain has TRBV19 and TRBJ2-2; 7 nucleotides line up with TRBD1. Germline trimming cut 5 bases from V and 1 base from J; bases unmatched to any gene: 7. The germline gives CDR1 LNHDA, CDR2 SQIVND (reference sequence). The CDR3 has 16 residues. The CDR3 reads CASSPRTGRNTGELFF. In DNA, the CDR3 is TGTGCCAGTAGTCCCCGGACAGGAAGGAACACCGGGGAGCTGTTTTTT.

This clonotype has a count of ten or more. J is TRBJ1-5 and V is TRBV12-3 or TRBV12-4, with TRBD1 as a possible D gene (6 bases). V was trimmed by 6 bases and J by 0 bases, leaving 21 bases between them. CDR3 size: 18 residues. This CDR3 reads CASSASSSGARSNQPQHF. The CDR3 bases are TGTGCCAGCAGCGCCTCATCCTCAGGGGCCCGTAGCAATCAGCCCCAGCATTTT.

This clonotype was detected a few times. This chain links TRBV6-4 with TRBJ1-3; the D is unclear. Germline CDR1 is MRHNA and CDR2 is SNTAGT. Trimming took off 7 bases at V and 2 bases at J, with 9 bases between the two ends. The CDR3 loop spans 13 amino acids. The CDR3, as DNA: TGTGCCAGCAATCGAGGGACTGGAAACACCATATATTTT. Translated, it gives CASNRGTGNTIYF.

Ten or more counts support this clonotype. The CDR3 sequence: CSVASSVEQFF. The CDR3 coding sequence is TGCAGCGTTGCGTCTAGCGTCGAGCAGTTCTTC. The chain combines TRBV29-1 with TRBJ2-1; possible D gene TRBD2, 6 bases. The CDR3 loop spans 11 amino acids. V was clipped by 4 bases and J by 10 bases, with 11 bases between them. The V gene's germline CDR1 is SQVTM and CDR2 ANQGSEA.

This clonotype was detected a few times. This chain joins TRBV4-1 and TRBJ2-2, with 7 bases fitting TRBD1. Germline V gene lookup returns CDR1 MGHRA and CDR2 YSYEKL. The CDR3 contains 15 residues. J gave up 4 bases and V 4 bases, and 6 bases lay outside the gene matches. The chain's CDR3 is CASSLPGQSTGELFF. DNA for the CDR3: TGCGCCAGCAGCCTCCCGGGACAGTCCACCGGGGAGCTGTTTTTT.

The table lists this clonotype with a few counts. Written as DNA, the CDR3 is TGTGCCAGCAGTGGGGCAGAGGGGCAGTTCTTC. Translating gives CASSGAEGQFF. V usage is TRBV25-1 and J usage is TRBJ2-1; a possible D gene is TRBD2 (5 bases). CDR3 length: 11 residues. Germline V lookup: CDR1 MGHDK, CDR2 SYGVNS. V lost 4 bases to trimming and J lost 12 bases, with 10 bases between them.

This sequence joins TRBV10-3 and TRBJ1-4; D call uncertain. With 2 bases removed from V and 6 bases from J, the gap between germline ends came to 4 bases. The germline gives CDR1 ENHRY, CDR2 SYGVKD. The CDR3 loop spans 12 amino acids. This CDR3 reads CAISEADEKLFF. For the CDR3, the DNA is TGTGCCATCAGTGAGGCGGATGAAAAACTGTTTTTT.